This record looks at one T cell receptor beta chain sequence and its context. Using immunoSEQ multiplex PCR, the repertoire was profiled, and TCRdb retains in-frame clones only, with some absent. The sample has under 500,000 clones; around nine tenths are singletons. The entry originates in a study of blood T cell repertoires in COVID-19. This CDR3 is 15 amino acids long. The V gene's germline CDR1 is SNHLY and CDR2 FYNNEI. V lost 3 bases and J lost 8; bases outside the gene matches: 4. Sequencing used peripheral blood. The clonotype comes from a woman under 40 with acute or convalescent COVID-19. The V and J genes are TRBV2 and TRBJ1-6; the match to TRBD1 covers 10 bases. The CDR3 bases are TGTGCCAGCAGTGAGGACAGGGGGGGGGATTCACCCCTCCACTTT. Translated: CASSEDRGGDSPLHF.